There are many counts of the clone carrying this TCR beta chain. This sample is drawn from a study of human T cells and chemical hapten exposure. Study background: TCR yield per sample varied, mainly due to pooled library volumes.

The time point is: patch test 3, about 24 weeks after DPC sensitization. As for treatment: therapeutic diphenylcyclopropenone sensitization with weekly scalp DPC. Total RNA extraction was carried out from unfractionated whole blood. Library construction involved attaching unique molecular identifiers to individual cDNA molecules, which allowed quantitative, reproducible TCR counting. TCRdb re-analysed the RACE reads in MiXCR, keeping a single row per CDR3 protein. The table lists tens of thousands of distinct CDR3 sequences, 10% to 11% of them singletons. The material sequenced was whole blood, taken in connection with sensitization to the hapten diphenylcyclopropenone (DPC). The clonotype was recovered from a woman aged 45-65 years with alopecia areata. Some clones in this sample may be carry-over from other donors' samples.

The CDR3 here is CASREWSAVSNQPQHF. In nucleotides, the CDR3 is TGTGCCAGCAGGGAGTGGTCAGCCGTAAGCAATCAGCCCCAGCATTTT. The chain carries TRBV27 and TRBJ1-5; D not certain. Germline V lookup: CDR1 MNHEY, CDR2 SMNVEV (reference sequence). CDR3 length: 16 residues. V lost 6 bases to trimming and J lost 1 base, with 16 bases between them.